This TCR beta chain was found in a study of T cells in Graves' hyperthyroidism and ophthalmopathy. This clonotype was found many times. Amplified regions were TCR beta CDR3 sequences from RNA transcripts. The TCR CDR3 was amplified in a first-round RT-PCR using the HTBI primer set. Using its own MiXCR run on the multiplex PCR reads, TCRdb lists one record per CDR3 protein. The sample has some 350,000 distinct CDR3 sequences, over 15% seen once. The TCR was taken from a woman between 18 and 29 years old with Graves' hyperthyroidism. The sequenced sample was blood.

CDR3 protein: CASSLGTDEQYF. CDR3 DNA sequence: TGTGCCAGCAGCTTAGGGACAGACGAGCAGTACTTC. The V gene is TRBV7-9, the J gene TRBJ2-7, with a weak D call TRBD1 (6 bases). Germline CDR1 SEHNR, CDR2 FQNEAQ (reference sequence). V was pared by 1 base and J by 5 bases, with 6 bases between. The CDR3 totals 12 residues.